Listed here are 31 T cell receptor beta chains from one sample, sequenced in a study of blood T cells in healthy people across ages. With a J-beta primer mix and a sample-barcoded 5' primer, a second PCR ran about 7 to 12 cycles. Using its own MiXCR run on the 5' RACE reads, TCRdb lists one record per CDR3 protein. Among about 780,000 distinct CDR3 sequences listed, 62% were seen once. Source material: blood. The receptors originated from a man younger than 40 in good health.

A remark on this clonotype: A clone one base away is much larger, so this may be a read error. The chain has TRBV7-9 and TRBJ2-1; either TRBD1 or TRBD2 may fit D (7 bases each). This CDR3 region has 12 residues. The germline V gene encodes CDR1 SEHNR and CDR2 FQNEAQ (reference sequence). The ends were cut back, 7 bases at V and 7 bases at J, with 11 bases in the middle. CDR3 loop: CASIQGGNEQFF. The CDR3 nucleotides read TGTGCCAGCATCCAGGGGGGGAATGAGCAGTTCTTC. Using reference TRBV7-9 and TRBJ2-1 for the parts outside the CDR3, the full variable domain is DTGVSQNPRHKITKRGQNVTFRCDPISEHNRLYWYRQTLGQGPEFLTYFQNEAQLEKSRLLSDRFSAERPKGSFSTLEIQRTEQGDSAMYLCASIQGGNEQFFGPGTRLTVL.

This clonotype has a handful of counts. The chain recombines TRBV6-5 with TRBJ2-7, with a weak D call TRBD1 (6 bases). The CDR3 is 15 residues long. Germline loops: CDR1 MNHEY, CDR2 SVGAGI. V dropped 2 bases and J dropped 3 bases, with 14 bases sitting between them. DNA of the CDR3: TGTGCCAGCAGTTACAGGGACACGCTAGTCTACGAGCAGTACTTC. It yields the protein CASSYRDTLVYEQYF.

This clonotype was found a few times. This chain joins TRBV6-6 and TRBJ2-5; TRBD2 agrees at 8 bases. V dropped 0 bases and J dropped 1; count of bases not matched to a gene: 4. This CDR3 region has 16 residues. Germline V gives CDR1 MNHNY, CDR2 SVGAGI (reference sequence). In nucleotides, the CDR3 is TGTGCCAGCAGTTACTCAAGGGGACTAGGCCAAGAGACCCAGTACTTC. This codes for CASSYSRGLGQETQYF.

The chain couples TRBV11-2 to TRBJ1-5; 8 bases are a match to TRBD1. Germline V gives CDR1 SGHAT, CDR2 FQNNGV. The CDR3 length is 15 residues. V gave up 5 bases and J gave up 6 bases; unmatched junction bases: 9. The CDR3 sequence is CASSIDRGFTQPQHF. The CDR3 DNA reads TGTGCCAGCAGCATTGACAGGGGATTTACTCAGCCCCAGCATTTT.

The V call is TRBV2, the J call TRBJ1-2; perhaps TRBD1 as D (6 bases). Germline V gene sequence: CDR1 SNHLY, CDR2 FYNNEI. V shed 6 bases and J shed 6 bases, with 14 bases lying between them. There are 13 residues in the CDR3. The CDR3 region has the DNA TGTGCCAGCAGGACAGGTAGCTCTAATGGCTACACCTTC. Its protein is CASRTGSSNGYTF.

The chain joins TRBV30 to TRBJ2-6; no clear D. This CDR3 is 14 amino acids long. Trimming took off 1 base at V and 0 bases at J, with 4 bases between the two ends. Germline values: CDR1 GTSNPN, CDR2 SVGIG (reference sequence). CDR3 loop: CAWSDGSGANVLTF. The DNA for the CDR3 is TGTGCCTGGAGTGACGGCTCTGGGGCCAACGTCCTGACTTTC. The full variable domain, rest sourced from reference TRBV30 and TRBJ2-6, is SQTIHQWPATLVQPVGSPLSLECTVEGTSNPNLYWYRQAAGRGLQLLFYSVGIGQISSEVPQNLSASRPQDRQFILSSKKLLLSDSGFYLCAWSDGSGANVLTFGAGSRLTVL.

The gene calls are TRBV7-2 and TRBJ2-5; TRBD1 matches 7 bases. With V trimmed by 3 bases and J by 4 bases, 14 bases remained unmatched. The CDR3 length is 17 residues. Germline CDR1 is SGHTA and CDR2 is FQGNSA. The CDR3 DNA reads TGTGCCAGCAGCTTGGAAGGGGGCTCATCCACTATAGAGACCCAGTACTTC. Translated, it gives CASSLEGGSSTIETQYF.

The genes are TRBV9 and TRBJ2-5, with D possibly matching TRBD2 (6 bases). The V gene's germline CDR1 is SGDLS and CDR2 YYNGEE. With 2 bases removed from V and 4 bases from J, the gap between germline ends came to 12 bases. The CDR3 contains 14 residues. CDR3 sequence: CASSVGAGSETQYF. CDR3 bases: TGTGCCAGCAGCGTGGGCGCGGGGTCAGAGACCCAGTACTTC.

CDR3 bases: TGTGCCAGCAGCCGTACAGGGGGAGGGCTCTACGAGCAGTACTTC. Translating it yields CASSRTGGGLYEQYF. The chain is built from TRBV7-2 and TRBJ2-4; possible D gene TRBD1, 8 bases. The J call is doubtful: the DNA matches TRBJ2-7 better. CDR3 size: 15 residues. The germline V gene has CDR1 SGHTA and CDR2 FQGNSA.

CDR3 sequence: CASSQGGQASWDGYTF. CDR3 bases: TGTGCCAGCAGCCAGGGGGGACAGGCGAGTTGGGATGGCTACACCTTC. V usage is TRBV4-2 and J usage is TRBJ1-2; 8 bases agree with TRBD1. The length of the CDR3 is 16 residues. Germline CDR1 and CDR2: LGHNA and YNFKEQ. V lost 3 bases and J lost 6; bases outside the gene matches: 12.

The chain combines TRBV2 with TRBJ2-6; D gene unclear. V gave up 4 bases and J gave up 0 bases, with 7 bases separating them. CDR1 is SNHLY, CDR2 FYNNEI, per germline. CDR3 length equals 15 residues. Written as DNA, the CDR3 is TGTGCCAGCAGTGTGTCGGTCTCTGGGGCCAACGTCCTGACTTTC. Translation: CASSVSVSGANVLTF.

This clonotype showed up just a few times. The chain recombines TRBV20-1 with TRBJ1-2; D perhaps matches TRBD1 (5 bases). The CDR3 has 12 residues. V lost 3 bases and J 1 base, leaving 6 bases between the germline ends. Germline V gene sequence: CDR1 DFQATT, CDR2 SNEGSKA (reference sequence). The CDR3 loop reads CSASQGNYGYTF. The CDR3 DNA reads TGCAGTGCTAGTCAGGGTAACTATGGCTACACCTTC.

Details on this clonotype: The junction differs from germline at one of its ends, possibly a read error. Here the CDR3 reads CAGSLGGPTDTQYF. In nucleotides, the CDR3 is TGTGCCGGCAGCTTGGGGGGGCCAACAGATACGCAGTATTTT. The rearrangement uses TRBV5-5 and TRBJ2-3, with D perhaps TRBD2 (7 bases). This CDR3 is built from 14 residues. Germline CDR1 is SGHKS and CDR2 is YYEKEE (reference sequence).

About this clonotype itself: This may arise from a read error, as a much more abundant clone is one base away. V gene TRBV7-2 combines with J gene TRBJ2-1, with D possibly matching TRBD1 (6 bases). The CDR3 is 16 residues long. Germline V gene sequence: CDR1 SGHTA, CDR2 FQGNSA. The CDR3 spells CAGSSRAQGLIGEQFF. In DNA, the CDR3 is TGTGCCGGCAGCTCAAGGGCCCAGGGGCTGATTGGTGAGCAGTTCTTC.

The chain carries TRBV9 and TRBJ2-7; no clear D. Germline values: CDR1 SGDLS, CDR2 YYNGEE. V was cut by 3 bases and J by 4 bases, with 20 bases left in between. This CDR3 spans 16 amino acids. The chain's CDR3 is CASSATVNPAPYEQYF. CDR3 DNA sequence: TGTGCCAGCAGCGCAACAGTGAACCCGGCCCCTTACGAGCAGTACTTC.

This chain links TRBV4-2 with TRBJ2-3; perhaps TRBD2 as D (6 bases). The CDR3 runs 16 residues. V shed 1 base and J shed 2 bases, with 13 bases lying between them. Germline V gene data show CDR1 as LGHNA and CDR2 as YNFKEQ. CDR3 sequence reads: CASSQARDGDTDTQYF. CDR3 nucleotide sequence: TGTGCCAGCAGCCAAGCGCGGGACGGAGACACAGATACGCAGTATTTT.

The CDR3 loop reads CSAIRGGSTDTQYF. The CDR3 DNA follows: TGCAGTGCTATCCGGGGGGGGAGCACAGATACGCAGTATTTT. The rearrangement joins TRBV20-1 to TRBJ2-3; 8 nucleotides agree with TRBD2. The CDR3 length is 14 residues. With 4 bases clipped from V and 0 bases from J, the junction kept 3 bases outside the gene matches. Germline V gene data show CDR1 as DFQATT and CDR2 as SNEGSKA (reference sequence).

The chain uses TRBV6-2 or TRBV6-3 and TRBJ2-1; 7 bases are a match to TRBD1. The CDR3 sequence is 15 residues long. With V trimmed by 6 bases and J by 4 bases, 9 bases remained unmatched. Germline V lookup: CDR1 MNHEY, CDR2 SVGEGT. CDR3 region: CASSRGQTLYNEQFF. As DNA, the CDR3 is TGTGCCAGCAGCCGGGGACAGACTCTTTACAATGAGCAGTTCTTC.

This chain uses TRBV5-6 with TRBJ2-7; TRBD1 might be the D (5 bases). Per germline, CDR1 SGHDT and CDR2 YYEEEE. This CDR3 is built from 14 residues. Deletions cut 1 base from V and 0 bases from J, with 8 bases between. In DNA, the CDR3 is TGTGCCAGCAGCTTGACAGGCCACTCCTACGAGCAGTACTTC. Translating gives CASSLTGHSYEQYF.

Note on this clonotype: Germline is not matched at one junction end, which may reflect a read error. This chain joins TRBV28 and TRBJ2-7, with D tentatively TRBD2 (5 bases). Near its end, the DNA agrees better with TRBJ2-5, so the J call may be wrong. Germline CDR1 and CDR2: MDHEN and SYDVKM. The CDR3 loop spans 15 amino acids. This chain's CDR3 is CAGSARELGQETQYF. CDR3 bases: TGTGCCGGCAGTGCAAGGGAGCTAGGCCAAGAGACCCAGTACTTC.

In regard to this clonotype: At one boundary the junction diverges from the germline segment, which might be a read error. The V gene is TRBV28, the J gene TRBJ2-1; D unclear. This CDR3 region has 13 residues. The germline V gene has CDR1 MDHEN and CDR2 SYDVKM. In DNA form, the CDR3 reads TGTGCCAGCAGTTTACCCTATTACAATGAACAGTTCTTC. Protein: CASSLPYYNEQFF. The entire variable domain, with the rest obtained from reference TRBV28 and TRBJ2-1, is as follows: DVKVTQSSRYLVKRTGEKVFLECVQDMDHENMFWYRQDPGLGLRLIYFSYDVKMKEKGDIPEGYSVSREKKERFSLILESASTNQTSMYLCASSLPYYNEQFFGPGTRLTVL.

The rearrangement uses TRBV7-3 and TRBJ2-1; D may be TRBD2 (5 bases). This CDR3 has 16 amino acids. V lost 2 bases and J lost 0, with 11 bases in between. Germline V gives CDR1 SGHTA, CDR2 FQGTGA. The CDR3 DNA follows: TGTGCCAGCAGCTTAGGCATGGGGAGCTCCTACAATGAGCAGTTCTTC. Protein: CASSLGMGSSYNEQFF.

The chain combines TRBV6-6 with TRBJ1-5; D ambiguous. The CDR3 covers 15 residues. The V end was cut by 5 bases, the J end by 4 bases, with 15 bases between. Germline loops: CDR1 MNHNY, CDR2 SVGAGI (reference sequence). The CDR3 region has the DNA TGTGCCAGCAGTCCAGAGGGTACTGGGAATCAGCCCCAGCATTTT. Translating gives CASSPEGTGNQPQHF.

The chain combines TRBV6-2 or TRBV6-3 with TRBJ2-7; D is possibly TRBD1 (6 bases). The V and J ends lost 2 bases and 2 bases respectively, with 16 bases between them. Per the germline V gene, CDR1 is MNHEY and CDR2 is SVGEGT. The CDR3 spans 16 residues. CDR3 region: CASSYPLGDITYEQYF. CDR3 coding DNA: TGTGCCAGCAGTTACCCCCTGGGGGACATAACCTACGAGCAGTACTTC.

The chain joins TRBV3-1 to TRBJ2-3; D is unresolved. V lost 0 bases, J lost 5 bases, and 12 bases lay in between. The CDR3 runs 15 residues. Germline values: CDR1 LGHDT, CDR2 YNNKEL (reference sequence). CDR3 amino acids: CASSQDYARQDTQYF. DNA of the CDR3: TGTGCCAGCAGCCAAGATTATGCCCGTCAAGATACGCAGTATTTT.

The table lists this clonotype with a count of one. The chain recombines TRBV7-2 with TRBJ1-5; perhaps TRBD1 as D (6 bases). The CDR3 loop spans 15 amino acids. V lost 2 bases to trimming and J lost 2 bases, with 10 bases between them. Germline V lookup: CDR1 SGHTA, CDR2 FQGNSA. The CDR3 region is CASSLKSGGNQPQHF. The CDR3 nucleotides read TGTGCCAGCAGCTTAAAGTCAGGGGGCAATCAGCCCCAGCATTTT.

V usage is TRBV5-5 and J usage is TRBJ2-5; 9 bases align to TRBD1. V was pared by 1 base and J by 4 bases, with 2 bases of the junction left unmatched. The germline V gene encodes CDR1 SGHKS and CDR2 YYEKEE (reference sequence). The CDR3 runs to 14 residues. CDR3 in amino acids: CASSLRDRAETQYF. DNA of the CDR3: TGTGCCAGCAGCTTGCGGGACAGGGCAGAGACCCAGTACTTC.

The rearrangement joins TRBV6-5 to TRBJ2-5, with 9 bases that match TRBD1. The better agreement between TRBJ2-7 and the DNA end casts doubt on the J call. The CDR3 is made up of 14 amino acids. Germline V lookup: CDR1 MNHEY, CDR2 SVGAGI. CDR3 protein: CASRPGTGKAEQYF. The CDR3 DNA reads TGTGCCAGCAGGCCAGGGACAGGGAAGGCCGAGCAGTACTTC.

This clonotype was counted once. CDR3 DNA sequence: TGCGCCAGCAGCCAAGAAAGACAGGGGTCCTACGAGCAGTACTTC. The encoded protein is CASSQERQGSYEQYF. The chain joins TRBV4-3 to TRBJ2-7, with 8 positions matching TRBD1. This CDR3 region has 15 residues. CDR1 LGHNA and CDR2 YSLEER come from the germline V gene. V lost 0 bases and J lost 1; bases outside the gene matches: 2.

This clonotype was counted only a few times. The chain uses TRBV5-7 and TRBJ1-6, with a weak D call TRBD1 (6 bases). TRBV5-7 is marked as an open reading frame, function uncertain. The CDR3 contains 12 residues. The germline V and J ends were trimmed by 4 bases and 10 bases, with 9 bases remaining between them. The DNA for the CDR3 is TGTGCCAGCAGCGCCCAGGGGTCACCCCTCCACTTT. As protein: CASSAQGSPLHF.

This rearrangement joins TRBV20-1 to TRBJ2-1; no clear D gene. Trimming left V 6 bases short and J 4 bases short, with 19 bases between. This CDR3 is built from 15 residues. Germline CDR1 DFQATT, CDR2 SNEGSKA (reference sequence). The CDR3 loop is CSAGLMDVSYNEQFF. CDR3 coding DNA: TGCAGTGCCGGCCTGATGGATGTGTCTTACAATGAGCAGTTCTTC.